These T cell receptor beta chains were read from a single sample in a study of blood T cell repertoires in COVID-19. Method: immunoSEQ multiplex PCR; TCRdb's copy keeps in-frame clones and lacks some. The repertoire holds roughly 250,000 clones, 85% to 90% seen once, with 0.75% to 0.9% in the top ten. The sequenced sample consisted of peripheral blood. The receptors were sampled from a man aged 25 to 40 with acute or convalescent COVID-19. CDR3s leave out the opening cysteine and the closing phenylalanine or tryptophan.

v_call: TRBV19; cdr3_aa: ASSTTTGMELF
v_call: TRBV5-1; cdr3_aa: ASSSRTTGIEAF
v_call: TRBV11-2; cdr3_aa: ASSTRDFTEAF
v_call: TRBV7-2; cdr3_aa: ASSFAGGTPHEQY
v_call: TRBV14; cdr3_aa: ASKELMNTEAF
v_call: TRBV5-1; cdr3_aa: ASSLVLNEKLF
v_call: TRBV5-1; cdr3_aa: ASSLGYFPGANVLT
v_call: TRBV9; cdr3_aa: ASRPVGASNNEQF
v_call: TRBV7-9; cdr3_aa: ASKALGGWSNTGELF
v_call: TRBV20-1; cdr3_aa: SASWRYRHGYT
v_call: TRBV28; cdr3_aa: ASSVQGGLHTGELF
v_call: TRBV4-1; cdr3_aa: ASSQTSASSYEQY
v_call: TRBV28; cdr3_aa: ASSPYRGQAWNQPQH
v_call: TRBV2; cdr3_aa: ASSEPQEYSNQPQH
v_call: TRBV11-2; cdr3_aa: ASSPLDRGPNTEAF
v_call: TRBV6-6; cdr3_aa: ASTLGGPEETQY
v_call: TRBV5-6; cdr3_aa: ASSRTGTGYNEQF
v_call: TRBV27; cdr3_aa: ASSLSIGLAGAGEQF
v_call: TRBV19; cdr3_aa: ASRWGADRRMPYNEQF
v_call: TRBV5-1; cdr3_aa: ASSKGTVSTDTQY
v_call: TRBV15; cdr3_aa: ATSRGRGWSDTQY
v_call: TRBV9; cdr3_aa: ASSVGGGPGGASNYGYT
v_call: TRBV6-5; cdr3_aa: ATSESMNTEAF
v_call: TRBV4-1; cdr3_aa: ASSETSGEYNEQF
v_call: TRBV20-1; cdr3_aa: SASFVSGGPDTQY
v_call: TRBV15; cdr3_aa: ATSRDVGAGETQY
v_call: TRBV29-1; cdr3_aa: SAGTGRGKLF
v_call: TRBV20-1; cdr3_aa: SAPTYTEAF
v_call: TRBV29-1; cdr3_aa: SVPLGLIVNEQF
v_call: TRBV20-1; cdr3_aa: SAQDYTQY
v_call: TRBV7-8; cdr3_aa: ASSLEWQGASGYT
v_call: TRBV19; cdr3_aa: ASSIIGTGPYEQY
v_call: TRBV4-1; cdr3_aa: ASSGRDRGEKLF
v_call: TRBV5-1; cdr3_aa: ASSWKGRATEAF
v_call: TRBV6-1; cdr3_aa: ASSEVGVEAF
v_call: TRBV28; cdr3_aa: ASSLREVLRYEQY
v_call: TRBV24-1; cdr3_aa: ATTRTGGLFSPLH
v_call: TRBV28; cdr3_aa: ASTGTGGLGNTIY
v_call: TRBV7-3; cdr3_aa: ASSFAHNPTGGWLLRYEQY
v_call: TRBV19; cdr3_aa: ASRTRDSNQPQH
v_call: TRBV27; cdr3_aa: ASSRDRTRSGANVLT
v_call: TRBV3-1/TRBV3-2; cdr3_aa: ASSQWNRDNSPLH
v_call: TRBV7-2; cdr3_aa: ASSSRVGYT
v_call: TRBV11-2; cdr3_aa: ASSKGQQYEQY
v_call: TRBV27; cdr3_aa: ASSSPASGLQETQY
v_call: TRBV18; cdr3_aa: ASSPRDRSLSTDTQY
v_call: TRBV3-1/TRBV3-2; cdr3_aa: ASSLIMTSGRANTGELF
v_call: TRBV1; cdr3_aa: TSSQENLRGSGTSTDTQY
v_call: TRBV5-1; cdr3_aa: ASSPGQTYNEQF
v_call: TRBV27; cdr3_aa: ASSFFSSGNTIY
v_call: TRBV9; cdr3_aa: ASSVASGELF
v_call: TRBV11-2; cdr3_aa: ASSLKQGLPQH
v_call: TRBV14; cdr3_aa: ASSFREDYEQY
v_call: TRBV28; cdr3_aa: ASSFAPLGRLSIGELF
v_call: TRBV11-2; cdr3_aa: ASSLGYRAGETDTQY
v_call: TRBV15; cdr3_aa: ATSRDSQGPYT